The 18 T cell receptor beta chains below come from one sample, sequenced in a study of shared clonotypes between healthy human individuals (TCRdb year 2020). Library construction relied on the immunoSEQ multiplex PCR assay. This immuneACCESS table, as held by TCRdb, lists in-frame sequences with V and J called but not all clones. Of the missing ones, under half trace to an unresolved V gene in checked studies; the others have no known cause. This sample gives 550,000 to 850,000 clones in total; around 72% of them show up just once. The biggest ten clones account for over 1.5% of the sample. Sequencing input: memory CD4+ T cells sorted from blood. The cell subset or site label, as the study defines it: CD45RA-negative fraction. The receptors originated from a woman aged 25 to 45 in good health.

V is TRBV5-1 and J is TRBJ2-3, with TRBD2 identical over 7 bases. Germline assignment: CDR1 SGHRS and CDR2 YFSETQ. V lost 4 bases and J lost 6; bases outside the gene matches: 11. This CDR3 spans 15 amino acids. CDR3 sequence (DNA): TGCGCCAGCAGCACGGAAAGCACCGGGGGGGATACGCAGTATTTT. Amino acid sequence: CASSTESTGGDTQYF.

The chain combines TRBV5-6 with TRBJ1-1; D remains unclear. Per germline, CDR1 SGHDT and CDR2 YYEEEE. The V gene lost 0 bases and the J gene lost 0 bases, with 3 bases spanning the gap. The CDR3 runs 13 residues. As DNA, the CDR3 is TGTGCCAGCAGCTTGGTTTTGAACACTGAAGCTTTCTTT. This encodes CASSLVLNTEAFF.

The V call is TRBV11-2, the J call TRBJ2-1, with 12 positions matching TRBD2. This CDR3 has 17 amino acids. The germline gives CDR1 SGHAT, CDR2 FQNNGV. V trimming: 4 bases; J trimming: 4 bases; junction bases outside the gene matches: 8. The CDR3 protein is CASSSGSSGRGYNEQFF. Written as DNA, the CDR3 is TGTGCCAGCAGCTCGGGGTCTAGCGGGAGGGGTTACAATGAGCAGTTCTTC.

DNA for the CDR3: TGTGCCAGCAGCTCATTTTCGGGGGCTGAAGCTTTCTTT. Its protein is CASSSFSGAEAFF. The chain carries TRBV7-2 and TRBJ1-1; possibly TRBD1 for D (5 bases). This CDR3 comprises 13 residues. V was clipped by 4 bases and J by 6 bases, with 12 bases between them. CDR1 and CDR2 (germline): SGHTA, FQGNSA. Full variable domain (rest looked up from reference TRBV7-2 and TRBJ1-1): GAGVSQSPSNKVTEKGKDVELRCDPISGHTALYWYRQSLGQGLEFLIYFQGNSAPDKSGLPSDRFSAERTGGSVSTLTIQRTQQEDSAVYLCASSSFSGAEAFFGQGTRLTVV.

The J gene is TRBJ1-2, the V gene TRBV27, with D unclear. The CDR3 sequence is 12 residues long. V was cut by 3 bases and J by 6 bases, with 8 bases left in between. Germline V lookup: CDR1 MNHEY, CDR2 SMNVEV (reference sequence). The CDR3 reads CASSFNGHGYTF. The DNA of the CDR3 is TGTGCCAGCAGTTTCAACGGGCATGGCTACACCTTC.

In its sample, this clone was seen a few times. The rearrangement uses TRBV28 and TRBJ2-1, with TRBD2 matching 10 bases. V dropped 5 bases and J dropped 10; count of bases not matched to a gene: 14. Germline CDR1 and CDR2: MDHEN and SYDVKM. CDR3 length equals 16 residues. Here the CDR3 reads CASSLPGASGSNEQFF. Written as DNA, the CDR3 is TGTGCCAGCAGTCTCCCCGGAGCTAGCGGGAGCAACGAGCAGTTCTTC. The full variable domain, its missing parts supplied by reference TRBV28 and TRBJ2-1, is DVKVTQSSRYLVKRTGEKVFLECVQDMDHENMFWYRQDPGLGLRLIYFSYDVKMKEKGDIPEGYSVSREKKERFSLILESASTNQTSMYLCASSLPGASGSNEQFFGPGTRLTVL.

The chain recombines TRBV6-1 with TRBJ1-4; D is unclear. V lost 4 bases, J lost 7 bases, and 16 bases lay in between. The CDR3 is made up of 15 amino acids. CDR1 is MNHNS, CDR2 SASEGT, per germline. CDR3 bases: TGTGCCAGCAGTGGATACCGGGCGCAAGGTGAAAAACTGTTTTTT. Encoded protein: CASSGYRAQGEKLFF.

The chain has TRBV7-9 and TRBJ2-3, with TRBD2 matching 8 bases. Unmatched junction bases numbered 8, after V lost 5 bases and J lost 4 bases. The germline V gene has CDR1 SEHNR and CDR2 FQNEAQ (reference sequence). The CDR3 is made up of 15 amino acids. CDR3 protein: CASSPGLVGSDTQYF. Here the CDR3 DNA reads TGTGCCAGCAGCCCGGGACTAGTAGGCTCAGATACGCAGTATTTT.

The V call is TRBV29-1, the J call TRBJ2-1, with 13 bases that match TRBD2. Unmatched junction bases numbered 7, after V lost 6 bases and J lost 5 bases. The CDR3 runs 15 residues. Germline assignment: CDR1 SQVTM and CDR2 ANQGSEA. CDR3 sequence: CSVQRGTSGNNEQFF. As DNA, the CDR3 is TGCAGCGTGCAACGCGGGACTAGCGGGAACAATGAGCAGTTCTTC.

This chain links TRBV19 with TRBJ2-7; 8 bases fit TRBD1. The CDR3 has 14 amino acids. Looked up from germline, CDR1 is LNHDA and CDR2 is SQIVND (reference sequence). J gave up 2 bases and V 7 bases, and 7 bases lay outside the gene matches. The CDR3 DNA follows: TGTGCCAGTACCTTTCGGGACAGGCCCTACGAGCAGTACTTC. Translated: CASTFRDRPYEQYF.

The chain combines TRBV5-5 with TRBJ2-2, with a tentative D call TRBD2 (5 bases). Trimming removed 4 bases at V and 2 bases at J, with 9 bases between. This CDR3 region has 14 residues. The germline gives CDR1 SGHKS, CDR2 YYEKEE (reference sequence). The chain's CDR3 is CASSLGDNTGELFF. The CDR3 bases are TGTGCCAGCAGCCTGGGAGATAACACCGGGGAGCTGTTTTTT. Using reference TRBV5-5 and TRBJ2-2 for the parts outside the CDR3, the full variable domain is DAGVTQSPTHLIKTRGQQVTLRCSPISGHKSVSWYQQVLGQGPQFIFQYYEKEERGRGNFPDRFSARQFPNYSSELNVNALLLGDSALYLCASSLGDNTGELFFGEGSRLTVL.

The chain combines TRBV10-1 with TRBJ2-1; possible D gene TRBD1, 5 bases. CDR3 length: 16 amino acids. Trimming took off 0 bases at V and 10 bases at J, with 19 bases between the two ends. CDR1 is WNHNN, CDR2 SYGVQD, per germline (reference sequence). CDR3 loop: CASSESSGYPVGEQFF. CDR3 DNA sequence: TGCGCCAGCAGTGAGTCGTCAGGGTATCCCGTGGGCGAGCAGTTCTTC.

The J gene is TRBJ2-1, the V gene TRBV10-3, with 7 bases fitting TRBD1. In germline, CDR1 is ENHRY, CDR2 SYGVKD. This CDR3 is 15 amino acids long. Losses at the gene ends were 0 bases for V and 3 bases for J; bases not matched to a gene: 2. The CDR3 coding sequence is TGTGCCATCAGTGAGTCAGGGGGCTACTACAATGAGCAGTTCTTC. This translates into CAISESGGYYNEQFF.

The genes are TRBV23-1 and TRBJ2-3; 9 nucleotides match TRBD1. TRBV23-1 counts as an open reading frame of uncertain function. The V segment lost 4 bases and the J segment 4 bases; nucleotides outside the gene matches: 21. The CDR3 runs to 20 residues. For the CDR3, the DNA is TGCGCCAGCAGTCCGGACACTTCAATAGGACAGGGGAAGGTAGCAGATACGCAGTATTTT. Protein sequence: CASSPDTSIGQGKVADTQYF.

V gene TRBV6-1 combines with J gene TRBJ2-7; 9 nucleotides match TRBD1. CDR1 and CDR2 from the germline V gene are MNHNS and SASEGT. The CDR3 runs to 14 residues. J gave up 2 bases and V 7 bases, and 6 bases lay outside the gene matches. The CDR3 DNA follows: TGTGCCAGCACCCCGGGACAGGGAGCCTACGAGCAGTACTTC. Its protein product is CASTPGQGAYEQYF.

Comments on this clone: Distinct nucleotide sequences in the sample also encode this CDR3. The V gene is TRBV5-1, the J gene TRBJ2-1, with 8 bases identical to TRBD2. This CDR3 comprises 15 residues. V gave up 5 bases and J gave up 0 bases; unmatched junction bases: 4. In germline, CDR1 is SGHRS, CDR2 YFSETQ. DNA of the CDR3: TGCGCCAGCAGTCTTACTAGCGGCTCCTACAATGAGCAGTTCTTC. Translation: CASSLTSGSYNEQFF.

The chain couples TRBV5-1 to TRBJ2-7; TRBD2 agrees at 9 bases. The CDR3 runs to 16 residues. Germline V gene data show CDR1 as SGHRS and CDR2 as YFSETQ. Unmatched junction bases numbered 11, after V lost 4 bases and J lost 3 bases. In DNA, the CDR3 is TGCGCCAGCAGCGGAAGGGCCGGTAGCGGGAGCTACGAGCAGTACTTC. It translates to CASSGRAGSGSYEQYF.

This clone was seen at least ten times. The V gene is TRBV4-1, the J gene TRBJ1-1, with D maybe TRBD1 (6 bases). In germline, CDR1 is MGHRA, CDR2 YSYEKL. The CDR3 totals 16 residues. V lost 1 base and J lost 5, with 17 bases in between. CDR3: CASSQVRPGERTEAFF. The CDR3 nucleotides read TGCGCCAGCAGCCAAGTGCGGCCAGGGGAAAGGACTGAAGCTTTCTTT.